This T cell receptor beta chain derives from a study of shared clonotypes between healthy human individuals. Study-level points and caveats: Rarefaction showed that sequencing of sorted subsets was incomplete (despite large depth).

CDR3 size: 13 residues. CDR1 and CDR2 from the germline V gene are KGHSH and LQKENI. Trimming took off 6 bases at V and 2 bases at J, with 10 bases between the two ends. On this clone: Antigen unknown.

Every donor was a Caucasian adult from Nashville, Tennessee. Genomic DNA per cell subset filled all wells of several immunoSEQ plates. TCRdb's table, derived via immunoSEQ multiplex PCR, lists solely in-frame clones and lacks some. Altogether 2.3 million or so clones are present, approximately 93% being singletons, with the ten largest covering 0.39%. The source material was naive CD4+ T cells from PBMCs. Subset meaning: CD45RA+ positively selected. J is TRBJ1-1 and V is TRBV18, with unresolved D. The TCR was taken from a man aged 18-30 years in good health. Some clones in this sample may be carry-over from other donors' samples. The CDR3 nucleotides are TGTGCCAGCTCCTCCAGCGGAAACACTGAAGCTTTCTTT. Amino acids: CASSSSGNTEAFF.